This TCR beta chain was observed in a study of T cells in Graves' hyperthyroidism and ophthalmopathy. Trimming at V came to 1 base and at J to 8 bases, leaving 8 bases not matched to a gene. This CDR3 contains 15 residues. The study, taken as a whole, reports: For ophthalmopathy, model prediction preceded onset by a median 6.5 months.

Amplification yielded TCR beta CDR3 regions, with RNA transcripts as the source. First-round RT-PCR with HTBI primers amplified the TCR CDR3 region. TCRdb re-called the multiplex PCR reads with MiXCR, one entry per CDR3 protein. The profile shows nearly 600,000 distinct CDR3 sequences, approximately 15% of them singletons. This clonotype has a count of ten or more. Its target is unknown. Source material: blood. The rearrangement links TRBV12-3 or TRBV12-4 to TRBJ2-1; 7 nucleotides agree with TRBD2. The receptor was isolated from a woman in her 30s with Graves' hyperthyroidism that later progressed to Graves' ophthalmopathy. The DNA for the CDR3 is TGTGCCAGCAGTTTAGAGCGGGACTCCTTCTATGAGCAGTTCTTC. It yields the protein CASSLERDSFYEQFF.